The present entry profiles one T cell receptor beta chain with its context. This sample was included in a study of blood T cell repertoires in COVID-19. Overall study context: There were acute and convalescent COVID-19 samples, and they came from the United States, Italy and Spain.

The assay was immunoSEQ multiplex PCR, and TCRdb's table has in-frame clones only and misses some. The sample consists of some 74,000 clones, 83% of them appearing once. Per germline, CDR1 SEHNR and CDR2 FQNEAQ (reference sequence). There are 13 residues in the CDR3. V was clipped by 8 bases and J by 13 bases; unmatched bases: 11. The specimen was peripheral blood. This clonotype originated in a woman older than 75 with acute or convalescent COVID-19. The chain joins TRBV7-9 to TRBJ2-7; 13 bases match TRBD2. CDR3 residues: CASVQGTSGIPYF. The CDR3 DNA sequence: TGTGCCAGCGTGCAAGGGACTAGCGGGATACCATACTTC.